The present T cell receptor (beta chain) was sequenced within a study of blood T cell repertoires in COVID-19. Study overall: Acute and convalescent COVID-19 samples came from the United States, Italy and Spain.

Some clones are missing from TCRdb's copy, which holds only in-frame ones; the method was immunoSEQ multiplex PCR. Here the sample spans more than 200,000 clones, more than 75% being singletons. CDR3 size: 14 residues. The germline V gene has CDR1 SGHRS and CDR2 YFSETQ. Unmatched junction bases numbered 7, after V lost 4 bases and J lost 5 bases. This sequence originates from a woman in her sixties or seventies with COVID-19, enrolled during active disease. The sequencing sample was made of peripheral blood. V usage is TRBV5-1 and J usage is TRBJ2-7, with 9 bases lining up with TRBD1. The CDR3 here is CASSPGTGWHEQYF. The DNA for the CDR3 is TGCGCCAGCAGCCCCGGGACAGGGTGGCACGAGCAGTACTTC. The full variable domain, completed using reference TRBV5-1 and TRBJ2-7, is KAGVTQTPRYLIKTRGQQVTLSCSPISGHRSVSWYQQTPGQGLQFLFEYFSETQRNKGNFPGRFSGRQFSNSRSEMNVSTLELGDSALYLCASSPGTGWHEQYFGPGTRLTVT.